This passage covers 8 T cell receptor beta chains from one sample sequenced in a study of blood T cell repertoires in COVID-19. Libraries were prepared by immunoSEQ multiplex PCR; TCRdb keeps only in-frame clonotypes and omits some of them. Here the sample spans about 120,000 clones, about 88% being singletons. Sequencing input: peripheral blood. Source of these receptors: a man aged 50 to 60 with active COVID-19.

V gene TRBV18 combines with J gene TRBJ1-4; TRBD1 matches 8 bases. CDR3 length: 15 amino acids. Germline CDR1 is KGHSH and CDR2 is LQKENI. J lost 8 bases, V lost 1 base, and 6 bases had no gene match. The CDR3 protein is CASSPRTGISEKLFF. The CDR3 coding sequence is TGTGCCAGCTCACCACGGACAGGGATTAGCGAAAAACTGTTTTTT.

V is TRBV4-1 and J is TRBJ1-1, with D perhaps matching TRBD1 (5 bases). In germline, CDR1 is MGHRA, CDR2 YSYEKL. This CDR3 region has 13 residues. V dropped 4 bases and J dropped 5 bases, with 11 bases sitting between them. CDR3 nucleotides: TGCGCCAGCAGCCGGCAACAGGAGACTGAAGCTTTCTTT. Its translation is CASSRQQETEAFF.

This clone was seen once. The chain carries TRBV7-2 and TRBJ1-1, with D maybe TRBD1 (5 bases). Germline CDR1 reads SGHTA; CDR2 reads FQGNSA. The V gene lost 5 bases and the J gene lost 5 bases, with 15 bases spanning the gap. This CDR3 is 14 amino acids long. CDR3 nucleotides: TGTGCCAGCAGCCTAATGGGGGGGATAACTGAAGCTTTCTTT. Translation gives CASSLMGGITEAFF.

The chain joins TRBV5-6 to TRBJ1-1, with 8 bases fitting TRBD1. Trimming cost V 6 bases and J 8 bases; bases outside gene matches: 9. Germline assignment: CDR1 SGHDT and CDR2 YYEEEE. CDR3 length equals 13 residues. The CDR3 sequence is CASTQRTGREAFF. The CDR3 DNA sequence: TGTGCCAGCACCCAAAGGACAGGGCGAGAAGCTTTCTTT.

The chain carries TRBV2 and TRBJ1-2; D is undetermined. CDR1 SNHLY and CDR2 FYNNEI come from the germline V gene. This CDR3 has 13 amino acids. V was pared by 2 bases and J by 3 bases, with 7 bases between. CDR3 residues: CASSERRDYGYTF. DNA for the CDR3: TGTGCCAGCAGTGAAAGACGGGACTATGGCTACACCTTC.

The chain is built from TRBV12-3 or TRBV12-4 and TRBJ2-1; weak D call: TRBD2 (5 bases). V was trimmed by 6 bases and J by 14 bases, leaving 14 bases between them. The CDR3 totals 11 residues. CDR3 sequence reads: CASRLGVSEFF. Here the CDR3 DNA reads TGTGCCAGCAGGCTCGGGGTATCGGAGTTCTTC.

V gene TRBV18 combines with J gene TRBJ2-1; 9 bases line up with TRBD2. The V and J ends lost 2 bases and 5 bases, in that order; junction bases with no gene match: 4. The CDR3 is 15 amino acids. CDR1 is KGHSH and CDR2 is LQKENI in the germline V gene. CDR3 bases: TGTGCCAGCTCACCAGGTCTAGCGGGACACAATGAGCAGTTCTTC. Protein: CASSPGLAGHNEQFF.

The gene calls are TRBV3-1 (or the pseudogene TRBV3-2) and TRBJ1-1; D is possibly TRBD1 (5 bases). Per the germline V gene, CDR1 is LGHDT and CDR2 is YNNKEL (reference sequence). Between the trimmed V and J ends, which lost 6 bases and 11 bases, there was a span of 13 bases. The CDR3 extends over 11 amino acids. CDR3 nucleotides: TGTGCCAGCAGGCGGCAGGGTGAGGCTTTCTTT. Residues: CASRRQGEAFF.